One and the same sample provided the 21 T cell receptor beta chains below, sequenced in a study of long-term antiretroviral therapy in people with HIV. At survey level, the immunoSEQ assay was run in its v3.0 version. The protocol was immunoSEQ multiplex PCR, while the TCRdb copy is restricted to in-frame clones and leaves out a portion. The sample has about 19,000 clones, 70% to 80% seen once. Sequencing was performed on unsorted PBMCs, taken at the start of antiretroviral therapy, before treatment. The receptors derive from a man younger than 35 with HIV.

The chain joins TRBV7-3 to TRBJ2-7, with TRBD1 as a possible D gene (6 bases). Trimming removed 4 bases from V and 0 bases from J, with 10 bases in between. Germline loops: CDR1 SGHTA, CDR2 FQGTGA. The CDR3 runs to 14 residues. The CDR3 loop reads CASSSQGGSYEQYF. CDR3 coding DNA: TGTGCCAGCAGCTCACAGGGTGGCTCCTACGAGCAGTACTTC.

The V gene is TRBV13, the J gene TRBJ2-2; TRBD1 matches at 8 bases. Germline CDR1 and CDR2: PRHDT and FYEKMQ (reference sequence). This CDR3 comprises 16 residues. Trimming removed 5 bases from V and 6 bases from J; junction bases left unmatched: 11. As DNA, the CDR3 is TGTGCCAGCAGCCCCCCCGGACAGGGTATGGCCGGGGAGCTGTTTTTT. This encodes CASSPPGQGMAGELFF.

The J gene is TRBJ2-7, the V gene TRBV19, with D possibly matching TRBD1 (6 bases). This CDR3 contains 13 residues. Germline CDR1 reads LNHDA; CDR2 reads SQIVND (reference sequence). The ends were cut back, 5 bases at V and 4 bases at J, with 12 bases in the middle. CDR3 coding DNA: TGTGCCAGTAGTGCCTCGACAGGTTACGAGCAGTACTTC. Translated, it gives CASSASTGYEQYF.

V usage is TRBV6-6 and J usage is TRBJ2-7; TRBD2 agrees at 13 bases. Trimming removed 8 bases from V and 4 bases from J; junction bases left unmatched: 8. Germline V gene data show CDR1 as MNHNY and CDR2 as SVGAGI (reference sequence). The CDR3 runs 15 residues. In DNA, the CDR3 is TGTGCCAGCGGCCCCACGGGACTAGCGGGATACGAGCAGTACTTC. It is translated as CASGPTGLAGYEQYF.

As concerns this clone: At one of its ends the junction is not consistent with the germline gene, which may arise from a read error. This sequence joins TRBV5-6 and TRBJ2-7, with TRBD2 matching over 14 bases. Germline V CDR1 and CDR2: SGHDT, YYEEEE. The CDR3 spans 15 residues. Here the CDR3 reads CASSLGLAGALEQYF. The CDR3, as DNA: TGTGCCAGCAGTTTGGGACTAGCGGGAGCCCTCGAGCAGTACTTC.

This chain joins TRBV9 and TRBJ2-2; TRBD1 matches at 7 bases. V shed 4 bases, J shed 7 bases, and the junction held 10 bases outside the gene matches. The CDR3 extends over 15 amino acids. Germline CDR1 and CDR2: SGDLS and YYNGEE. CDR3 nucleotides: TGTGCCAGCAGCCTGGGACAGAGCTATGACGGGGAGCTGTTTTTT. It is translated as CASSLGQSYDGELFF.

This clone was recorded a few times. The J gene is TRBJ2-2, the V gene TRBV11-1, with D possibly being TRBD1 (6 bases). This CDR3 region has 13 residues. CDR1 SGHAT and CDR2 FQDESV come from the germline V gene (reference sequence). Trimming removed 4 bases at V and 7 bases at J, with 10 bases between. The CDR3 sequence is CASSSPGDGELFF. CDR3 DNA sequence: TGTGCCAGCAGCTCACCAGGGGACGGGGAGCTGTTTTTT.

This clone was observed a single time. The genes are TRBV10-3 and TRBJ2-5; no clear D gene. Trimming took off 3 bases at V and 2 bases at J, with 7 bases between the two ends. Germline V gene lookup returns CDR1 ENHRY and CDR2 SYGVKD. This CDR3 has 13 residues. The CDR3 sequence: CAISESNQETQYF. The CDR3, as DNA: TGTGCCATCAGTGAATCGAATCAAGAGACCCAGTACTTC.

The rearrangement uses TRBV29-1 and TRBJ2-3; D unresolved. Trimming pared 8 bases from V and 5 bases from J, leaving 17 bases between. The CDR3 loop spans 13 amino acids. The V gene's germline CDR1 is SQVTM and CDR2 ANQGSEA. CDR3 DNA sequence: TGCAGCCTTATTACCCCGATTCGAGATACGCAGTATTTT. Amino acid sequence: CSLITPIRDTQYF.

The chain's CDR3 is CASSSGQGSTDTQYF. The CDR3 DNA follows: TGTGCCAGCAGCTCGGGACAGGGGAGCACAGATACGCAGTATTTT. This chain connects TRBV5-4 to TRBJ2-3; 10 nucleotides match TRBD1. The CDR3 is 15 amino acids. J gave up 0 bases and V 3 bases, and 1 base lay outside the gene matches. The germline V gene has CDR1 SGHNT and CDR2 YYREEE (reference sequence).

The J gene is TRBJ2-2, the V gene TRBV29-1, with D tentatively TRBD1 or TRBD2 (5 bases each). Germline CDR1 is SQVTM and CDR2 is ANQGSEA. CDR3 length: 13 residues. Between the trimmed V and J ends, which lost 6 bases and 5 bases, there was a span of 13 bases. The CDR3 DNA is TGCAGCGTCGCCGGGACGTCAACCGGGGAGCTGTTTTTT. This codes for CSVAGTSTGELFF.

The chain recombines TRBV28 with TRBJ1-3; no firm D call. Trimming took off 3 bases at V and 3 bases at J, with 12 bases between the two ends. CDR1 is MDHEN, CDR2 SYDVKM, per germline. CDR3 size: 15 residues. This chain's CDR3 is CASSLVAFGGNTIYF. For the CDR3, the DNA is TGTGCCAGCAGTTTGGTCGCGTTTGGTGGAAACACCATATATTTT. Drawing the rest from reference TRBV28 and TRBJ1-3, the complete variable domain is DVKVTQSSRYLVKRTGEKVFLECVQDMDHENMFWYRQDPGLGLRLIYFSYDVKMKEKGDIPEGYSVSREKKERFSLILESASTNQTSMYLCASSLVAFGGNTIYFGEGSWLTVV.

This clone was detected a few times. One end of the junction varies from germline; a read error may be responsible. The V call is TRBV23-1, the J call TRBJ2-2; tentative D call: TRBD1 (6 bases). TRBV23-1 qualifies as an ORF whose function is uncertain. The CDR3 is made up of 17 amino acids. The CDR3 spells CASSQFGGGPNTGELFF. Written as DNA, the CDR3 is TGCGCCAGCAGCCAATTTGGGGGCGGACCGAACACCGGGGAGCTGTTTTTT.

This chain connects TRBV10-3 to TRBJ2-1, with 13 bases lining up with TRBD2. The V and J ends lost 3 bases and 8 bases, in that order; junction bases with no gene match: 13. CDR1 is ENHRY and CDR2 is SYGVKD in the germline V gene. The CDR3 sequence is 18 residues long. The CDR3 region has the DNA TGTGCCATCAGTGACTTCGAACCGGGACTAGCGGGATATTATGAGCAGTTCTTC. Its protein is CAISDFEPGLAGYYEQFF.

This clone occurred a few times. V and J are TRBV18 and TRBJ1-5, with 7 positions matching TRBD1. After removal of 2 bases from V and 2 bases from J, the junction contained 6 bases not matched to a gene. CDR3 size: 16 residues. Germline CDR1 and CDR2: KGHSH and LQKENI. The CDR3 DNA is TGTGCCAGCTCACCATCCCCCGGGACAGGCAATCAGCCCCAGCATTTT. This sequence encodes CASSPSPGTGNQPQHF.

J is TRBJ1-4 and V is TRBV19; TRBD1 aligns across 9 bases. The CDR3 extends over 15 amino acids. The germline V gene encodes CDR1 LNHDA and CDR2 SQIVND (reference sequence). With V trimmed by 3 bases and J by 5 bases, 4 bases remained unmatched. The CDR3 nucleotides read TGTGCCAGTAGTATCCCCGACAGGGGGAATGAAAAACTGTTTTTT. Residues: CASSIPDRGNEKLFF.

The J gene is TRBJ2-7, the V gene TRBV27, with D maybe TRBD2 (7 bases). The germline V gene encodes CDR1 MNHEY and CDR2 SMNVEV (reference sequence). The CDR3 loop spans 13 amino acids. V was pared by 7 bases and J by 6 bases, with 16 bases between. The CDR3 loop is CASTLGRGGEQYF. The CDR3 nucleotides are TGTGCCAGCACCCTCGGAAGGGGGGGCGAGCAGTACTTC.

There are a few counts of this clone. Here the CDR3 reads CASSSGTSGNYEQYF. The CDR3 nucleotides are TGTGCCAGTAGCTCCGGGACTAGCGGTAACTACGAGCAGTACTTC. V usage is TRBV19 and J usage is TRBJ2-7; 11 bases match TRBD2. After removal of 6 bases from V and 3 bases from J, the junction contained 7 bases not matched to a gene. Germline-derived CDR1 and CDR2 are LNHDA and SQIVND (reference sequence). The CDR3 consists of 15 residues. Complete variable domain (other parts from reference TRBV19 and TRBJ2-7): DGGITQSPKYLFRKEGQNVTLSCEQNLNHDAMYWYRQDPGQGLRLIYYSQIVNDFQKGDIAEGYSVSREKKESFPLTVTSAQKNPTAFYLCASSSGTSGNYEQYFGPGTRLTVT.

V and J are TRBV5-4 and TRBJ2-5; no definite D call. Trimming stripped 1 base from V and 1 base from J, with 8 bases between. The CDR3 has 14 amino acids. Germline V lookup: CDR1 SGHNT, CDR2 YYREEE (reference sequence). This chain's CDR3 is CASSLIDFQETQYF. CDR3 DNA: TGTGCCAGCAGCTTGATTGACTTCCAAGAGACCCAGTACTTC. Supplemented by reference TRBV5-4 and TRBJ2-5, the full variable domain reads ETGVTQSPTHLIKTRGQQVTLRCSSQSGHNTVSWYQQALGQGPQFIFQYYREEENGRGNFPPRFSGLQFPNYSSELNVNALELDDSALYLCASSLIDFQETQYFGPGTRLLVL.

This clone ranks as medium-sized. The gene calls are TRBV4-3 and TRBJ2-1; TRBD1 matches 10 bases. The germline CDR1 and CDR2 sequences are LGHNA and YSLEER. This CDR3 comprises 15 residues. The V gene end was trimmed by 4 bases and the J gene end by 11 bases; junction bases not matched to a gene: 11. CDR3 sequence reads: CASSPVGTGASKQFF. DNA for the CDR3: TGCGCCAGCAGCCCAGTCGGGACAGGGGCCAGCAAGCAGTTCTTC.

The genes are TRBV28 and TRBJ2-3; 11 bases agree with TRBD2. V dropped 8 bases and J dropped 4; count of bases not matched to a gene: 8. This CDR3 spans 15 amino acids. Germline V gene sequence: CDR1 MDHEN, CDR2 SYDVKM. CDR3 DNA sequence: TGTGCCAGCCGCCCCCAACTAGCGGGAGCAGATACGCAGTATTTT. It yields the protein CASRPQLAGADTQYF.